A selection of T cell receptor beta chains follows, all from one sample in a study of T cells in Graves' hyperthyroidism and ophthalmopathy. TCRdb reprocessed the multiplex PCR reads via MiXCR and lists one record per CDR3 protein. The sample consists of around 180,000 distinct CDR3 sequences, about a sixth of them appearing once. The sequencing sample was made of blood. Source of these receptors: a woman in her forties or fifties with Graves' hyperthyroidism. Each CDR3 is given with its conserved first and last residue. Expanded clones get a size class; other rows say once, few or many, or leave the size out.

TRBV18,TRBJ2-3,once,CASSPPTTGSTDTQYF
TRBV19,TRBJ2-7,.,CASSSGTGGLYEQYF
TRBV20-1,TRBJ1-2,.,CSARGGFGTGYYGYTF
TRBV12-3/TRBV12-4,TRBJ2-1,many,CASSRDFSYNEQFF
TRBV7-8,TRBJ2-7,.,CASTTGIDEQYF
TRBV5-1,TRBJ2-2,few,CASQTGGPGELFF
TRBV6-5,TRBJ1-1,many,CASSYRERGTEAFF
TRBV5-8,TRBJ1-5,.,CASSPIGGPRSRNQPQHF
TRBV20-1,TRBJ2-7,few,CSAILRAGLYEQYF
TRBV5-1,TRBJ2-7,many,CASSLPRGSSYEQYF
TRBV24-1,TRBJ2-1,many,CATSDINFDGGQFF
TRBV2,TRBJ2-5,many,CASSRLAGGFQETQYF
TRBV7-3,TRBJ2-7,.,CASSLGLAGVLKYEQYF
TRBV13,TRBJ1-4,many,CASSAQGINEKLFF
TRBV19,TRBJ2-5,many,CASSTRGIQETQYF
TRBV6-1,TRBJ2-1,many,CASSEENGARSYNEQFF
TRBV15,TRBJ2-2,.,CATSRHSTGELFF
TRBV30,TRBJ1-1,.,CAWAGQGNTEAFF
TRBV20-1,TRBJ1-6,.,CSARRDSNNSPLHF
TRBV20-1,TRBJ2-3,.,CSAQRQGASDTQYF
TRBV7-2,TRBJ2-1,many,CASSSSGGAYNEQFF
TRBV5-6,TRBJ2-3,.,CASSLRFLAGEDTQYF
TRBV20-1,TRBJ2-5,.,CSARDLAETQYF
TRBV6-5,TRBJ1-2,.,CASSSRTDFYGYTF
TRBV11-2,TRBJ2-2,many,CASSATGSLVKLFF
TRBV16,TRBJ2-1,many,CASSQIRQVGYNEQFF
TRBV4-3,TRBJ1-3,.,CASSQDPAGGGGNTIYF
TRBV4-2,TRBJ1-2,few,CASSLDRGTNYGYTF
TRBV5-4,TRBJ2-2,few,CASSSIPRLTQANTGELFF
TRBV5-1,TRBJ2-5,many,CASSKGTTQETQYF
TRBV6-2/TRBV6-3,TRBJ2-7,many,CASSYPPGGVHEQYF
TRBV3-1,TRBJ2-7,many,CASSRDLNEQYF
TRBV5-5,TRBJ2-7,few,CASSLVRVPYEQYF
TRBV19,TRBJ1-5,many,CASSMASGDSNQPQHF
TRBV7-9,TRBJ1-5,.,CASSSDRNQPQHF
TRBV27,TRBJ1-2,many,CASSREQGRSGYGYTF
TRBV5-5,TRBJ1-2,many,CASSSQQGLDGYTF
TRBV7-3,TRBJ2-1,many,CASSLRGQSDEQFF
TRBV7-8,TRBJ1-3,many,CASSLDGGQGNTIYF
TRBV6-9,TRBJ1-6,.,CASSLSSSYNLPLHF
TRBV7-9,TRBJ2-5,many,CASSPPDRKEETQYF